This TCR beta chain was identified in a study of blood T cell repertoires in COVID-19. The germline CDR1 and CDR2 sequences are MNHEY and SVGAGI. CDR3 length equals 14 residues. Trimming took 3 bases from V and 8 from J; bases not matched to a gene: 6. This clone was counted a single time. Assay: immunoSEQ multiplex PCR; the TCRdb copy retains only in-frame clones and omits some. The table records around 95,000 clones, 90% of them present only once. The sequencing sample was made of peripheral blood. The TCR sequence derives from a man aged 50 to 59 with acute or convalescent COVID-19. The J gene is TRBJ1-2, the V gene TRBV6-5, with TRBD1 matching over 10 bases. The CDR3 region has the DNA TGTGCCAGCAGTTATGTGGACAGGGGGAAAGGCTACACCTTC. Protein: CASSYVDRGKGYTF.